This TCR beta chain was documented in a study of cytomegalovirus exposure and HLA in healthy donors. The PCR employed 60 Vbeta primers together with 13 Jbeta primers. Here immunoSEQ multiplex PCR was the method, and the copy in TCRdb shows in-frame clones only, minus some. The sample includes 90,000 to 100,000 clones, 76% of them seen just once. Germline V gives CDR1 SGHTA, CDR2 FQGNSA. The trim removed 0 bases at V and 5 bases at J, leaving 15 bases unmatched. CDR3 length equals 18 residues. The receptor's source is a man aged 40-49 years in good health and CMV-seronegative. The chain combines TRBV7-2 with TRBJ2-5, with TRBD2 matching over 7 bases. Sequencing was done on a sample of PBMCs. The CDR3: CASSLAREFAGVGETQYF. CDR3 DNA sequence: TGTGCCAGCAGCTTAGCCCGGGAATTTGCGGGAGTGGGGGAGACCCAGTACTTC.